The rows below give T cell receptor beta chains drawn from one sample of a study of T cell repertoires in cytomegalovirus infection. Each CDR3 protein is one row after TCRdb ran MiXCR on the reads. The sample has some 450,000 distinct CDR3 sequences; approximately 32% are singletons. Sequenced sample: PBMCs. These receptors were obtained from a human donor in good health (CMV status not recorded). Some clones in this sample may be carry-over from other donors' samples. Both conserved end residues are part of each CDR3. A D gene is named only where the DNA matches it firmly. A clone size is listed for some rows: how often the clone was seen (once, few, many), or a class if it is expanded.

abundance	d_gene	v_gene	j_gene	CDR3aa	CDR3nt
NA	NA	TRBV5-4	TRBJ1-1	CASSLDMAGAFF	TGTGCCAGCAGCTTGGATATGGCGGGCGCTTTCTTT
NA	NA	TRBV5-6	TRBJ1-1	CASSNLRRDTNTEAFF	TGTGCCAGCAGCAACCTACGCAGGGATACGAACACTGAAGCTTTCTTT
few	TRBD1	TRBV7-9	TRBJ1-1	CASSLRQGHTEAFF	TGTGCCAGCAGCTTAAGACAGGGACACACTGAAGCTTTCTTT
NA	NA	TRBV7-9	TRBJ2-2	CASSAPLGTGELFF	TGTGCCAGCAGCGCTCCACTTGGCACCGGGGAGCTGTTTTTT
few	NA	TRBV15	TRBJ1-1	CATSADLGVRGTEAFF	TGTGCCACCAGCGCCGACCTAGGGGTTCGGGGCACTGAAGCTTTCTTT
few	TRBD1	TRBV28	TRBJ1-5	CASSPWRGQGGQPQHF	TGTGCCAGCAGTCCATGGCGTGGACAGGGAGGTCAGCCCCAGCATTTT
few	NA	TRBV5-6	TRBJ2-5	CASSLGSASRTQYF	TGTGCCAGCAGCTTGGGGTCAGCCAGTAGGACCCAGTACTTC
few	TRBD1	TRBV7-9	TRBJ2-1	CASSWPGQGDNEQFF	TGTGCCAGCAGCTGGCCGGGACAGGGGGACAATGAGCAGTTCTTC
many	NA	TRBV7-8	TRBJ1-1	CASSYTWNTEAFF	TGTGCCAGCAGCTACACCTGGAACACTGAAGCTTTCTTT
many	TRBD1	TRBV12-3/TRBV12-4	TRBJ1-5	CASSLRGQGNQPQHF	TGTGCCAGCAGTTTACGGGGACAGGGCAATCAGCCCCAGCATTTT
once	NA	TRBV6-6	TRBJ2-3	CASSYSGGRGRTDTQYF	TGTGCCAGCAGTTACTCAGGAGGCAGGGGACGCACAGATACGCAGTATTTT
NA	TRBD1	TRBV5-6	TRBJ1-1	CASNPGAGGATEAFF	TGTGCCAGCAACCCCGGGGCAGGGGGAGCAACTGAAGCTTTCTTT
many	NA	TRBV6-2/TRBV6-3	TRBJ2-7	CASSYHQGAGSGEQYF	TGTGCCAGCAGTTACCATCAGGGTGCGGGTTCCGGCGAGCAGTACTTC
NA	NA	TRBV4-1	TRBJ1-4	CASSQVFGRNEKLFF	TGCGCCAGCAGCCAAGTTTTCGGACGGAATGAAAAACTGTTTTTT
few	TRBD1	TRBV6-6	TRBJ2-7	CATLDRLYEQYF	TGTGCCACCTTGGACAGGCTCTACGAGCAGTACTTC
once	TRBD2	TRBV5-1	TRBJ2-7	CASSLGLAGESYEQYF	TGCGCCAGCAGCCTAGGACTAGCGGGGGAGTCCTACGAGCAGTACTTC
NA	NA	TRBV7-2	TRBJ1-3	CASSPRPVQAGNTIYF	TGTGCCAGCAGCCCGAGACCCGTTCAGGCTGGAAACACCATATATTTC
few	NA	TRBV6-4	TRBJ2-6	CASSQTVSGANVLTF	TGTGCCAGCAGCCAGACAGTTTCTGGGGCCAACGTCCTGACTTTC
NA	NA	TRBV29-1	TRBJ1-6	CSDPGVGNSPLHF	TGCAGCGACCCTGGGGTTGGCAATTCACCCCTCCACTTT
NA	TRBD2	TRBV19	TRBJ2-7	CASSSSGGTYEQYF	TGTGCCAGTAGTTCGAGCGGGGGGACCTACGAGCAGTACTTC
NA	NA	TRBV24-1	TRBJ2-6	CAPRGSSGANVLTF	TGTGCCCCCCGTGGGAGCTCTGGGGCCAACGTCCTGACTTTC
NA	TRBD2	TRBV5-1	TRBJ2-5	CASSLGHGQAGAQYF	TGCGCCAGCAGCTTGGGCCACGGGCAGGCGGGGGCCCAGTACTTC
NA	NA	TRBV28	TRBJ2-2	CASSLPPPGRLGGELFF	TGTGCCAGCAGTTTACCGCCCCCGGGCCGATTGGGCGGGGAGCTGTTTTTT
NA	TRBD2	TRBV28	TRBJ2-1	CASSILAGGRNEQFF	TGTGCCAGCAGTATCTTAGCGGGGGGGCGAAATGAGCAGTTCTTC
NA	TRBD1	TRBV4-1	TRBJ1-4	CASSQGTGEEGEKLFF	TGCGCCAGCAGCCAAGGGACAGGGGAGGAAGGTGAAAAACTGTTTTTT
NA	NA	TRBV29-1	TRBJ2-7	CSVWDNEQYF	TGCAGCGTTTGGGACAACGAGCAGTACTTC
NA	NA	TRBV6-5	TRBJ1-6	CASSYDRKGSPLHF	TGTGCCAGCAGTTACGACAGGAAAGGGTCACCCCTCCACTTT
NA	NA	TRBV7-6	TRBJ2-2	CSSSLEASNTVELFF	TGTTCCAGCAGCTTAGAGGCCAGTAACACCGTGGAGCTTTTTTTT
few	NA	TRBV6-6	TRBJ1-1	CASSQTGITEAFF	TGTGCCAGCAGCCAAACAGGGATTACTGAAGCTTTCTTT
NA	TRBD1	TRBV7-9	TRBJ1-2	CASSLRQGANGYTF	TGTGCCAGCAGCTTGCGACAGGGGGCGAACGGCTACACCTTC
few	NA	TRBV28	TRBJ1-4	CASRPTGPTNEKLFF	TGTGCCAGCAGGCCGACAGGACCAACTAATGAAAAACTGTTTTTT
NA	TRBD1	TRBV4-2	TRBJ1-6	CASSQEGQGVANSPLHF	TGTGCCAGCAGCCAAGAGGGACAGGGGGTTGCGAATTCACCCCTCCACTTT
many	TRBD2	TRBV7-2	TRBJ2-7	CASARGEGEQYF	TGTGCCAGCGCCCGGGGGGAGGGCGAGCAGTACTTC
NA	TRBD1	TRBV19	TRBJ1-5	CASSKRTGSNQPQHF	TGTGCCAGTAGTAAACGGACAGGGAGCAATCAGCCCCAGCATTTT
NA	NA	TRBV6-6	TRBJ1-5	CASSYRAGSQPQHF	TGTGCCAGCAGTTACCGGGCAGGGAGTCAGCCCCAGCATTTT
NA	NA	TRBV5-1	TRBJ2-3	CASSKVGNPEDTQYF	TGCGCCAGCAGCAAGGTCGGGAATCCGGAAGATACGCAGTATTTT
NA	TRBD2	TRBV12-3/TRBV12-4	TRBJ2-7	CASSLRGGGVYEQYF	TGTGCCAGCAGTCTCCGGGGGGGGGGGGTTTACGAGCAGTACTTC
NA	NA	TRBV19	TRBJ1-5	CASKPSKVGSFNQPQHF	TGTGCCAGTAAACCTTCAAAGGTCGGGTCTTTCAATCAGCCCCAGCATTTT
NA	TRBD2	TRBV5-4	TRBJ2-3	CASIPPGLAGTDTQYF	TGTGCCAGTATTCCACCGGGACTAGCGGGCACAGATACGCAGTATTTT
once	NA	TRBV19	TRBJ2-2	CASMWGAGTGELFF	TGTGCCAGTATGTGGGGGGCCGGCACCGGGGAGCTGTTTTTT
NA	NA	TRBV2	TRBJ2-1	CASSGQGSSYNEQFF	TGTGCCAGCAGTGGTCAGGGTAGCTCCTACAATGAGCAGTTCTTC
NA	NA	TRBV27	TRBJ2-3	CASSLGRYDTQYF	TGTGCCAGCAGTTTAGGGCGCTACGATACGCAGTATTTT
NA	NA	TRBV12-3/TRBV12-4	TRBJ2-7	CASSLGGVGKQYF	TGTGCCAGCAGTTTAGGGGGGGTGGGCAAGCAGTACTTC
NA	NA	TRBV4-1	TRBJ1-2	CASSLATGGAGYTF	TGCGCCAGCAGCCTCGCCACGGGGGGTGCAGGCTACACCTTC
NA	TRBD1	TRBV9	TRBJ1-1	CASSVQHGTGKLNTEAFF	TGTGCCAGCAGCGTACAACACGGGACAGGGAAGTTGAACACTGAAGCTTTCTTT
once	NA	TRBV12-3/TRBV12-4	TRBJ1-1	CASSLEGEGTEALF	TGTGCCAGCAGTTTAGAGGGGGAGGGCACTGAAGCTTTATTT
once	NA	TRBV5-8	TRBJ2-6	CASSLASWAGANVLTF	TGTGCCAGCAGCTTGGCCAGCTGGGCTGGGGCCAACGTCCTGACTTTC
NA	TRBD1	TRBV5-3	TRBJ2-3	CASRRQGVADTQYF	TGTGCCAGCAGGAGACAGGGGGTTGCAGATACGCAGTATTTT
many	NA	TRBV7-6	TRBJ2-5	CASSPLVGQETQYF	TGTGCCAGCAGCCCACTTGTGGGGCAAGAGACCCAGTACTTC
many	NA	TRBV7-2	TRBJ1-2	CASSPGNWVYRYTF	TGTGCCAGCAGCCCAGGGAACTGGGTTTATCGCTACACCTTC
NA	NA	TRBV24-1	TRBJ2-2	CATSLGQNTGELFF	TGTGCCACCAGTTTGGGACAAAACACCGGGGAGCTGTTTTTT
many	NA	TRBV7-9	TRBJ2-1	CASSSITKGSYNEQFF	TGTGCCAGCAGCTCTATTACTAAGGGATCCTACAATGAGCAGTTCTTC
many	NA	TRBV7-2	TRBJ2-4	CASSLDRRLAKNIQYF	TGTGCCAGCAGCTTAGACAGGAGGTTAGCCAAAAACATTCAGTACTTC
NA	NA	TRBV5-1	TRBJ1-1	CASSLAWSGEEGTEAFF	TGCGCCAGCAGCTTGGCCTGGTCAGGGGAGGAGGGCACTGAAGCTTTCTTT
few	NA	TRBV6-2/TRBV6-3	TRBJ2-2	CASSYRGRASGELFF	TGTGCCAGCAGTTACAGGGGCAGGGCGAGCGGGGAGCTGTTTTTT
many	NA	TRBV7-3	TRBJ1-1	CASSSTENTEAFF	TGTGCCAGCAGCTCGACAGAGAACACTGAAGCTTTCTTT
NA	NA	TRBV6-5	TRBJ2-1	CASSYAGTAITSAHNETFF	TGTGCCAGCAGTTACGCGGGAACAGCGATTACGTCGGCGCACAATGAGACGTTCTTC
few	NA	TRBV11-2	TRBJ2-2	CASSSLGELFF	TGTGCCAGCAGCTCCCTTGGGGAGCTGTTTTTT
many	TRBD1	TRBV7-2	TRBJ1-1	CASSPVSTGDTEAFF	TGTGCCAGCAGCCCAGTGAGTACAGGGGACACTGAAGCTTTCTTT